The next 5 T cell receptor beta chains were all read from a single sample in a study of T cells in Graves' hyperthyroidism and ophthalmopathy. Amplification yielded TCR beta CDR3 regions, with RNA transcripts as the source. An initial round of RT-PCR targeting the TCR CDR3 relied on the HTBI primer set. TCRdb re-called the multiplex PCR reads with MiXCR, one entry per CDR3 protein. The sample includes some 600,000 distinct CDR3 sequences, more than 11% of them seen just once. The sequenced material came from blood. The receptors derive from a woman in her 30s with Graves' hyperthyroidism that later progressed to Graves' ophthalmopathy.

This clonotype was seen repeatedly, ten times or more. This chain links TRBV29-1 with TRBJ2-1; 9 bases map to TRBD1. The CDR3 totals 14 residues. V shed 7 bases, J shed 0 bases, and the junction held 4 bases outside the gene matches. In germline, CDR1 is SQVTM, CDR2 ANQGSEA. CDR3 amino acids: CSAWTGASYNEQFF. The CDR3 DNA reads TGCAGCGCCTGGACAGGGGCCTCCTACAATGAGCAGTTCTTC.

The chain is built from TRBV7-2 and TRBJ2-4; D is unresolved. The CDR3 loop spans 12 amino acids. The ends were cut back, 8 bases at V and 7 bases at J, with 12 bases in the middle. In germline, CDR1 is SGHTA, CDR2 FQGNSA. In nucleotides, the CDR3 is TGTGCCAGCGCCTCCTTCGGGAACATTCAGTACTTC. It encodes CASASFGNIQYF.

This clonotype was seen at least ten times. This chain joins TRBV3-1 and TRBJ1-3; no reliable D call. V was clipped by 0 bases and J by 0 bases, with 6 bases between them. Germline V gene lookup returns CDR1 LGHDT and CDR2 YNNKEL (reference sequence). The CDR3 runs 15 residues. DNA for the CDR3: TGTGCCAGCAGCCAAGATACATCCTCTGGAAACACCATATATTTT. Translating gives CASSQDTSSGNTIYF.

In its sample, this clonotype was seen many times. A junction boundary mismatches the germline segment, possibly from a read error. The chain employs TRBV30 and TRBJ2-1; TRBD2 agrees at 7 bases. Germline values: CDR1 GTSNPN, CDR2 SVGIG (reference sequence). The CDR3 length is 14 residues. CDR3 sequence: CAWADRSGWNEQFF. DNA for the CDR3: TGTGCCTGGGCAGACCGTAGCGGGTGGAATGAACAGTTCTTC. The variable domain in full, with the rest retrieved from reference TRBV30 and TRBJ2-1, is SQTIHQWPATLVQPVGSPLSLECTVEGTSNPNLYWYRQAAGRGLQLLFYSVGIGQISSEVPQNLSASRPQDRQFILSSKKLLLSDSGFYLCAWADRSGWNEQFFGPGTRLTVL.

Worth noting for this clonotype: The junction differs from germline at one of its ends, possibly a read error. The V call is TRBV6-1, the J call TRBJ2-1; 11 positions agree with TRBD2. CDR1 MNHNS and CDR2 SASEGT come from the germline V gene. The CDR3 has 14 residues. CDR3 coding DNA: TGTGCCAGCAGCGGGACTAGCGGTTACAATGAGCAGTCCTTC. Protein product: CASSGTSGYNEQSF.